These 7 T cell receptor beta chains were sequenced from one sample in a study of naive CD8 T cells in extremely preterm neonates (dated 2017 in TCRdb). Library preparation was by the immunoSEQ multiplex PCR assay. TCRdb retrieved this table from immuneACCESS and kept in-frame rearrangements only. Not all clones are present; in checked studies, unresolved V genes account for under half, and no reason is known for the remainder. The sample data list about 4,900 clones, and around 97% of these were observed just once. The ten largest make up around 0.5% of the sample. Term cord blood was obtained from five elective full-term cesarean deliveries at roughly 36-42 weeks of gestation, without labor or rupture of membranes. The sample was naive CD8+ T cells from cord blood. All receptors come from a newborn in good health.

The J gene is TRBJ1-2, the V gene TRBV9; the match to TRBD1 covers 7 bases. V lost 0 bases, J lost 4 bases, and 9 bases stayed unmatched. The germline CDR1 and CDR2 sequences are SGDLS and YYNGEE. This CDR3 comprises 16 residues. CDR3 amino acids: CASSVEGRGAIYGYTF. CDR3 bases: TGTGCCAGCAGCGTAGAGGGCAGGGGGGCAATCTATGGCTACACCTTC.

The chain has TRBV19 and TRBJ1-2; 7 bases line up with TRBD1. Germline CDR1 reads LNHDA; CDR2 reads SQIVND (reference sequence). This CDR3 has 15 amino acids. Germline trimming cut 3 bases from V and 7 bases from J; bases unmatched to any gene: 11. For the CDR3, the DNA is TGTGCCAGTAGTATGGGGGGCAGGGGGACGGGTGGCTACACCTTC. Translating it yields CASSMGGRGTGGYTF.

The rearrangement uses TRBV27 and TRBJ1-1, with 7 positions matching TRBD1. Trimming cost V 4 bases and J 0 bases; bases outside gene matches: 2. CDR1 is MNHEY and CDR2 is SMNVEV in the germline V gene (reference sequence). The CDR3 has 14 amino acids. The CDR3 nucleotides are TGTGCCAGCAGTTGGGACAGTCTGAACACTGAAGCTTTCTTT. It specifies CASSWDSLNTEAFF.

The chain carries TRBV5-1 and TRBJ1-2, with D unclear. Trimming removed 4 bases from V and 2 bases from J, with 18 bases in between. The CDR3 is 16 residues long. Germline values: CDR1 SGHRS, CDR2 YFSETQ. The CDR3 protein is CASSDVMRGPNYGYTF. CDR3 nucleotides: TGCGCCAGCAGCGACGTCATGAGAGGGCCCAACTATGGCTACACCTTC.

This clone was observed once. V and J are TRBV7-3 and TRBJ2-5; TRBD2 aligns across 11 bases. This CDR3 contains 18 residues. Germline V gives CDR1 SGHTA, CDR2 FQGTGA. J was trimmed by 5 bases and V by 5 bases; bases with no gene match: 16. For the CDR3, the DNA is TGTGCCAGCAGCCCGACGTCGGCTAGCGGGGGGAACGGGGAGACCCAGTACTTC. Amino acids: CASSPTSASGGNGETQYF.

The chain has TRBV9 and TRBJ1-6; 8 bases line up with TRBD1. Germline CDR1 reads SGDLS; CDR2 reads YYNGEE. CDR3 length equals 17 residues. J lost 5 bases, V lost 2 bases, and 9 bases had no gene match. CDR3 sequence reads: CASSVSRGQGDNSPLHF. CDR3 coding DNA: TGTGCCAGCAGCGTTAGCAGGGGGCAGGGGGATAATTCACCCCTCCACTTT.

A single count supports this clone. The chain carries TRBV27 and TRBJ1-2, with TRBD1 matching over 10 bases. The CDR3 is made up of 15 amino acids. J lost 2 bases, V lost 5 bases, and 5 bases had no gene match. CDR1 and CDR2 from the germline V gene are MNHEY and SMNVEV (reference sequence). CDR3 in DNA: TGTGCCAGCAGTCGGGGGACAGGGGCCAACTATGGCTACACCTTC. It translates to CASSRGTGANYGYTF.